Listed below are T cell receptor beta chains from one sample, sequenced in a study of shared clonotypes between healthy human individuals. TCRdb keeps only in-frame clones here, not all; method: immunoSEQ multiplex PCR. The sample includes roughly 590,000 clones, about 95% of them seen just once. Sequencing used naive CD8+ T cells sorted from blood. The receptors were sampled from a woman aged 30 to 39 in good health. CDR3s include the opening cysteine and the closing phenylalanine or tryptophan. A D gene is named only where the DNA matches it firmly. Some rows have no size entry. The others give once, few or many, or a class for an expanded clone.

-	-	TRBV7-2	TRBJ2-7	14	TGTGCCAGCAGCTTAGCAGGGCCGTCCTACGAGCAGTACTTC	CASSLAGPSYEQYF
-	-	TRBV7-9	TRBJ1-1	13	TGTGCCAGCAGAACCGGGGGAGCCACTGAAGCTTTCTTT	CASRTGGATEAFF
-	-	TRBV5-6	TRBJ2-7	12	TGTGCCAGCAGCATTGGGAGAAACGAGCAGTACTTC	CASSIGRNEQYF
-	-	TRBV7-6	TRBJ2-7	14	TGTGCCAGCAGCTTAGAAACCGGGACCTACGAGCAGTACTTC	CASSLETGTYEQYF
-	once	TRBV9	TRBJ2-2	15	TGTGCCAGCAGCGTAGAGGCAGGGGCGCCCGGGGAGCTGTTTTTT	CASSVEAGAPGELFF
TRBD1	few	TRBV5-6	TRBJ1-2	14	TGTGCCAGCAGCTTGACAGGGGCGAACTATGGCTACACCTTC	CASSLTGANYGYTF
-	-	TRBV27	TRBJ1-5	14	TGTGCCAGCAGTTCATTAATGGCGAATCAGCCCCAGCATTTT	CASSSLMANQPQHF
-	-	TRBV7-9	TRBJ2-7	11	TGTGTCCACGAGATATCCTACGAGCAGTACTTC	CVHEISYEQYF
TRBD1	-	TRBV5-4	TRBJ1-2	15	TGTGCCAGCATCAAAACCGGACAGGGGGCTGGGGGCTACACCTTC	CASIKTGQGAGGYTF
-	-	TRBV7-9	TRBJ1-2	12	TGTGCCAGCAGCCGAGGACAGCATGGCTACACCTTC	CASSRGQHGYTF
-	-	TRBV19	TRBJ2-7	14	TGTGCCAGTAGTATAGCCGGCACAACCTACGAGCAGTACTTC	CASSIAGTTYEQYF
-	-	TRBV15	TRBJ2-3	15	TGTGCCACCAGCAGCTTCCGCAGGGCGACAGATACGCAGTATTTT	CATSSFRRATDTQYF
TRBD2	-	TRBV6-5	TRBJ2-3	15	TGTGCCAGCAGTTCCAGCGGGAGTCCGGCAGATACGCAGTATTTT	CASSSSGSPADTQYF
-	-	TRBV4-2	TRBJ2-3	13	TGTGCCAGCAGCCAAGTAAGGGGAGATACGCAGTATTTT	CASSQVRGDTQYF
-	-	TRBV10-3	TRBJ1-1	14	TGTGCCATCAGTGCGGGGGGGGAGAACACTGAAGCTTTCTTT	CAISAGGENTEAFF
-	once	TRBV19	TRBJ2-7	11	TGTGCCGTGGGATTCTCCTACGAGCAGTACTTC	CAVGFSYEQYF
TRBD2	-	TRBV4-1	TRBJ2-2	20	TGCGCCAGCAGCCAAGATAGTTACGGACTAGCGGGAGTCGGGTCCGGGGAGCTGTTTTTT	CASSQDSYGLAGVGSGELFF
-	-	TRBV2	TRBJ1-1	12	TGTGCCAGCAGTGACCCTGGCCTAGGGGCTTTCTTT	CASSDPGLGAFF
TRBD2	-	TRBV5-6	TRBJ2-1	15	TGTGCCAGCAGCTTCGGGACTAGCGGCTACAATGAGCAGTTCTTC	CASSFGTSGYNEQFF
-	few	TRBV7-8	TRBJ1-1	12	TGTGCCAGCAGCTACAAGAACACTGAAGCTTTCTTT	CASSYKNTEAFF
-	-	TRBV5-4	TRBJ1-2	15	TGTGCCAGCAGCTTGGCACGGTTATCTAACTATGGCTACACCTTC	CASSLARLSNYGYTF
-	-	TRBV28	TRBJ2-7	11	TGTGCCAGTGGGACTGACTACGAACAGTACTTC	CASGTDYEQYF
-	-	TRBV7-8	TRBJ2-1	13	TGTGCCAGCCACCTGGGCTCCTACAATGAGCAGTTCTTC	CASHLGSYNEQFF
-	-	TRBV1	TRBJ2-1	15	TGCACCAGCAGCCTACCGGGACTAGGGGCCTTGGAGCAGTTCTTC	CTSSLPGLGALEQFF
TRBD2	-	TRBV7-9	TRBJ2-2	16	TGTGCCAGCAACCCCCAGCGGGGCAGTGCTGGCGGGGAGCTGTTTTTT	CASNPQRGSAGGELFF
-	-	TRBV13	TRBJ2-1	16	TGTGCCAGCAGCTCTCTTCCGGCTCGGGTCTACAATGAGCAGTTCTTC	CASSSLPARVYNEQFF
-	-	TRBV10-2	TRBJ2-4	16	TGCGCCAGCAGGAGAGGTACAACGATAGCCAAAAACATTCAGTACTTC	CASRRGTTIAKNIQYF
-	-	TRBV7-9	TRBJ2-7	13	TGTGCCAGCAGCTTAGCGGCCGGGCACGAGCAGTACTTC	CASSLAAGHEQYF
-	-	TRBV30	TRBJ1-5	14	TGTGCCTGGAGTGTACAGGGTCGAAGTCAGCCCCAGCATTTT	CAWSVQGRSQPQHF
TRBD1	-	TRBV28	TRBJ1-5	16	TGTGCCAGCAGTCTCCAGGACAGGCGGGATCTACAGCCCCAGCATTTT	CASSLQDRRDLQPQHF
-	-	TRBV13	TRBJ2-6	12	TGTGCCAGCATGGAGGGGGCCAACGTCCTGACTTTC	CASMEGANVLTF
-	-	TRBV28	TRBJ2-1	15	TGTGCCAGCAGCCCGATCGGGAGCTCCTACAATGAGCAGTTCTTC	CASSPIGSSYNEQFF
-	-	TRBV5-1	TRBJ2-3	17	TGCGCCAGCAGCTTGGCCCTGGCAGGGGGGGCCACAGATACGCAGTATTTT	CASSLALAGGATDTQYF
-	-	TRBV23-1	TRBJ2-2	9	TGCGCCAGCTGTACGCGGAGGTTTTTT	CASCTRRFF
-	-	TRBV6-1	TRBJ2-7	15	TGTGCCAGCAGGGACTTAGACTCAAGCTCCTACGAGCAGTACTTC	CASRDLDSSSYEQYF
-	-	TRBV9	TRBJ2-1	15	TGTGCCAGCAGCGTAGACTACTCCTCCTACAATGAGCAGTTCTTC	CASSVDYSSYNEQFF
-	-	TRBV27	TRBJ1-5	14	TGTGCCAGCGCAAGGCGGGATAACAATCAGCCCCAGCATTTT	CASARRDNNQPQHF
-	-	TRBV6-5	TRBJ1-2	16	TGTGCCAGCAGTTACTCGAAACCGGGGCCTAATCTTGGCTACACCTTC	CASSYSKPGPNLGYTF
TRBD2	-	TRBV7-6	TRBJ2-1	15	TGTGCCAGCAGCTTAATGGGACTAGTAAGCCATGAGCAGTTCTTC	CASSLMGLVSHEQFF
-	-	TRBV19	TRBJ2-3	17	TGTGCCAGTAGTATAGTAGGGGCCAGGGGAATGGCAGATACGCAGTATTTT	CASSIVGARGMADTQYF
TRBD1	-	TRBV7-8	TRBJ2-7	13	TGTGCCAGCAGCATACAACAGGGGTACGAGCAGTACTTC	CASSIQQGYEQYF
-	-	TRBV6-5	TRBJ2-2	12	TGTGCCAGCAGTTACCCGGCCGGGGAGCTGTTTTTT	CASSYPAGELFF
TRBD2	-	TRBV27	TRBJ2-3	17	TGTGCCAGCAGTATCCTACTAGCGGGAGGGCCCGGGGATACGCAGTATTTT	CASSILLAGGPGDTQYF